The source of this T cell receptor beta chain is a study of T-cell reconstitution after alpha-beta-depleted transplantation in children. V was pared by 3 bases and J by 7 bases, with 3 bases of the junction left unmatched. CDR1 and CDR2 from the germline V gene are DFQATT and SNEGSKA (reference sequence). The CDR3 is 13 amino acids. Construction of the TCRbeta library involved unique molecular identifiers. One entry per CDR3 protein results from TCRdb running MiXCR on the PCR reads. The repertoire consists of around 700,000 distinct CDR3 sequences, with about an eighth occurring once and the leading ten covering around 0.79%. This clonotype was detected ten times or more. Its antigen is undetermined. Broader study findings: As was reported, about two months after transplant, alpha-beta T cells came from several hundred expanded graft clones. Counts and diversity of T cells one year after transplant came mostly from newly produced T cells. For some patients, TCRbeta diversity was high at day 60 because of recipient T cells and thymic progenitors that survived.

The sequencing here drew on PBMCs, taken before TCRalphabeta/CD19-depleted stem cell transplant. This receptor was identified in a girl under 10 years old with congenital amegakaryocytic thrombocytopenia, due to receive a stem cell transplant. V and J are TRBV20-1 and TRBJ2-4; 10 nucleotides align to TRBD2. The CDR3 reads CSARLAGVNIQYF. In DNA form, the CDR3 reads TGCAGTGCTAGGCTAGCGGGAGTTAACATTCAGTACTTC.